The TCR beta chain described here comes from a study of blood T cell repertoires in COVID-19. Assay used: immunoSEQ multiplex PCR; TCRdb lists only in-frame clones, some missing. The table shows hundreds of thousands of clones, with 89% occurring only once. Trimming removed 4 bases at V and 1 base at J, with 11 bases between. Germline lookup yields CDR1 SGHTS and CDR2 YDEGEE. The CDR3 is made up of 14 amino acids. The source is a young woman with COVID-19, enrolled during active disease. The source material was peripheral blood. The chain recombines TRBV5-8 with TRBJ1-1, with a weak D call TRBD1 (5 bases). CDR3 nucleotide sequence: TGTGCCAGCAGCCGCAGGGCTGCGAACACTGAAGCTTTCTTT. Translation gives CASSRRAANTEAFF.